The T cell receptor (beta chain) under discussion was sequenced for a study of blood T cells in healthy people across ages (dated by TCRdb to 2014 to 2015). Notes on the research overall: Template switching captured roughly one uniquely barcoded TCR beta cDNA molecule per two T cells in model experiments. Using deep sequencing normalized with unique cDNA molecular identifiers, the study measured how TCR beta repertoire diversity changes with age. Donors were grouped into four age groups: young (average roughly 17 years), middle-aged (39), aged (around 60) and long-lived (just over 80). To avoid experimental bias, donors of different ages were distributed randomly across sequencing lanes. Two additional independent replicas of 1 million unique cDNA reads from the same blood draw were analyzed for two donors (one aged 18 to 29 and one aged 80 or older). The paper as a whole reports these results and caveats: Because profiling used bulk unsorted PBMCs, naive and antigen-experienced compartments could not be compared conclusively. A strong correlation was found between observed TCR beta diversity and the percentage of naive T cells measured by flow cytometry. Observed TCR beta diversity per million T cells fell roughly linearly with age, and a significant reduction was already apparent by age roughly 40. Estimates of total diversity based on one million sequenced T cells were considered lower bounds and underestimates. Compared with the aged group, the long-lived group had more naive CD4+ T cells, fewer expanded clones and increased TCR diversity, suggesting age selection. The CMV infection status of donors was not known, potentially confounding age-related changes in expanded clonotypes.

As for this clonotype: Its recognized antigen is unknown. Per-nucleotide qualities are absent, and no much larger clonotype sits a single base away.

The donors were a few dozen Caucasian individuals from Russia, aged 6 to 90 years, who were systemically healthy. Each donor gave around 9.8 milliliters of peripheral blood, collected into EDTA-treated Vacutainer tubes. Ficoll-Paque density-gradient centrifugation was used to isolate PBMCs, with at least 6.5 million obtained per sample. Trizol reagent was used to extract total RNA from the PBMCs, yielding at least 5 micrograms per sample. The percentages of naive CD45RAhigh/CD27high T cells were determined by flow cytometry on a PBMC aliquot from every donor. The CDR1 and CDR2 encoded by the germline V gene (reference sequence) are SEHNR and FQNEAQ. The CDR3 sequence holds 20 residues, the cysteine and phenylalanine included. Only the CDR3 region is kept as DNA, spanning 60 bases read in frame from base 1. V is pared back by 7 bases and J by 2 bases, with 30 bases lying between the germline termini.

Library preparation employed 5' RACE. The run used an Illumina HiSeq 2500. A second PCR of roughly 7 to 12 cycles was performed with a sample-barcoded 5' primer and a J-beta primer mix. A template-switch 5' adaptor carrying 12 random nucleotides introduced a unique molecular identifier onto each TCR beta cDNA molecule. Each sample yielded at least 2.5 million CDR3-containing paired-end reads. First-strand cDNA was synthesized from all RNA with the Mint cDNA synthesis kit, primed by a TRBC-specific oligonucleotide. After uracil-DNA glycosylase treatment, a first 18-cycle PCR used universal primers M1SS and BC2_uni_R on all cDNA. Per the original workflow: Each sample was normalized by randomly selecting 1 million high-quality reads, each carrying a distinct molecular identifier. Instead of being binned into consensus sequences, reads with shared molecular identifiers were discarded. MiTCR, run with a Q25 quality threshold and the strictest error-elimination algorithm, handled CDR3 identification, clonotype clustering and error correction. A nonparametric unseen species model with Euler transformation was used to estimate lower-bound total TCR beta diversity. TCRdb reanalyzed the raw reads on its own, using fastp at Q25 for trimming and MiXCR for clone calling, and kept in-frame beta chains. Each entry merges the rows of one CDR3 protein and shows their most common DNA and genes. TCRdb's processing, not the authors' own work, is the source of the V and J calls. The sample records some 1 million distinct CDR3 sequences, over 35% of which are singletons. Of the sample, over 15% is held by the ten largest clones.

The chain couples TRBV7-9 to TRBJ2-4; possibly the D gene is TRBD2, per 5 matching bases. This receptor was obtained from a woman aged 55-69 years in good health. Input material: blood. The nucleotide sequence reads TGTGCCAGCACGAAAGCCCGGGAACAGCCGGGTCCGGGTCCCAAAAACATTCAGTACTTC. This gives the protein CASTKAREQPGPGPKNIQYF. With the rest looked up from the reference TRBV7-9 and TRBJ2-4 genes rather than sequenced, the full variable domain is DTGVSQNPRHKITKRGQNVTFRCDPISEHNRLYWYRQTLGQGPEFLTYFQNEAQLEKSRLLSDRFSAERPKGSFSTLEIQRTEQGDSAMYLCASTKAREQPGPGPKNIQYFGAGTRLSVL.